A single sample gave rise to the 21 T cell receptor beta chains below, sequenced in a study of blood T cell repertoires in COVID-19. Profiled with immunoSEQ multiplex PCR; TCRdb holds only in-frame clones, not every one. The top ten hold over 3.5% of the sample, which has around 150,000 clones, around 93% seen once. Sequenced input: peripheral blood. The receptors shown here come from a woman in her fifties or sixties with acute or convalescent COVID-19.

The rearrangement links TRBV7-9 to TRBJ2-7, with 10 nucleotides matching TRBD1. The CDR3 totals 17 residues. Looked up from germline, CDR1 is SEHNR and CDR2 is FQNEAQ (reference sequence). Unmatched junction bases numbered 15, after V lost 8 bases and J lost 2 bases. CDR3 sequence: CASLSPGTGVPPYEQYF. The CDR3 DNA reads as TGTGCCAGCCTCTCACCCGGGACAGGGGTCCCCCCCTACGAGCAGTACTTC.

This clone was counted once. The chain has TRBV10-3 and TRBJ2-1; tentative D call: TRBD2 (6 bases). From germline, CDR1 is ENHRY and CDR2 SYGVKD. V was trimmed by 6 bases and J by 4 bases, leaving 19 bases between them. This CDR3 has 16 residues. The CDR3 loop reads CAISRYGWGVYNEQFF. The DNA for the CDR3 is TGTGCCATCAGCCGATATGGGTGGGGGGTATACAATGAGCAGTTCTTC.

The rearrangement links TRBV7-3 to TRBJ1-6; the match to TRBD1 covers 10 bases. J lost 7 bases, V lost 5 bases, and 5 bases had no gene match. Germline loops: CDR1 SGHTA, CDR2 FQGTGA. CDR3 length: 15 residues. The CDR3 DNA is TGTGCCAGCAGCAAAGGACAGGGGGACAATTCACCCCTCCACTTT. This encodes CASSKGQGDNSPLHF.

The CDR3 bases are TGTGCCAGCAGCGCAGAGCAGGGGCGCTTCTATGGCTACACCTTC. Its protein is CASSAEQGRFYGYTF. The rearrangement uses TRBV6-5 and TRBJ1-2, with D possibly being TRBD1 (6 bases). CDR1 and CDR2 (germline): MNHEY, SVGAGI. CDR3 size: 15 residues. V lost 6 bases to trimming and J lost 4 bases, with 18 bases between them.

The V gene is TRBV27, the J gene TRBJ2-6; D possibly corresponds to TRBD1 (6 bases). The germline CDR1 and CDR2 sequences are MNHEY and SMNVEV (reference sequence). V was pared by 5 bases and J by 1 base, with 15 bases between. This CDR3 spans 17 amino acids. DNA of the CDR3: TGTGCCAGCAGTCCATCGGACAGTTTGTCTGGGGCCAACGTCCTGACTTTC. Its translation is CASSPSDSLSGANVLTF.

The V and J genes are TRBV12-3 or TRBV12-4 and TRBJ1-1, with D maybe TRBD1 (5 bases). The CDR3 runs to 13 residues. Between the trimmed V and J ends, which lost 6 bases and 5 bases, there was a span of 13 bases. The CDR3 is CASSFGGWTEAFF. CDR3 DNA sequence: TGTGCCAGCAGCTTTGGGGGGTGGACTGAAGCTTTCTTT.

CDR3 DNA sequence: TGTGCCAGCAGCCCAATTTCTGGAAACACCATATATTTT. Residues: CASSPISGNTIYF. The chain is built from TRBV5-4 and TRBJ1-3; no definite D call. CDR1 is SGHNT and CDR2 is YYREEE in the germline V gene (reference sequence). The CDR3 is 13 residues long. V dropped 4 bases and J dropped 1 base, with 6 bases sitting between them.

V is TRBV6-5 and J is TRBJ2-4; D possibly corresponds to TRBD2 (5 bases). Germline loops: CDR1 MNHEY, CDR2 SVGAGI. The germline V and J ends were trimmed by 8 bases and 2 bases, with 10 bases remaining between them. This CDR3 is built from 13 residues. The CDR3 sequence: CASAPGTKNIQYF. The DNA of the CDR3 is TGTGCCAGCGCGCCGGGGACCAAAAACATTCAGTACTTC.

CDR3 region: CASTQGALWTEAFF. CDR3 DNA sequence: TGTGCCAGCACCCAGGGGGCGCTTTGGACTGAAGCTTTCTTT. The V call is TRBV19, the J call TRBJ1-1; 8 bases are a match to TRBD1. CDR1 is LNHDA and CDR2 is SQIVND in the germline V gene (reference sequence). Unmatched junction bases numbered 11, after V lost 9 bases and J lost 5 bases. The CDR3 consists of 14 residues.

The genes are TRBV27 and TRBJ2-7, with a possible D match to TRBD2 (6 bases). V was trimmed by 9 bases and J by 3 bases, leaving 21 bases between them. The length of the CDR3 is 15 residues. The germline V gene encodes CDR1 MNHEY and CDR2 SMNVEV (reference sequence). CDR3 in DNA: TGTGCCAGTACCCGCTCGGGGCGGAGGGACTACGAGCAGTACTTC. Protein sequence: CASTRSGRRDYEQYF.

This chain joins TRBV3-1 (or the pseudogene TRBV3-2) and TRBJ2-7; 7 bases are shared with TRBD2. Unmatched junction bases numbered 8, after V lost 11 bases and J lost 4 bases. Germline V lookup: CDR1 LGHDT, CDR2 YNNKEL (reference sequence). The CDR3 runs 12 residues. CDR3: CAAAGSGYEQYF. The CDR3 DNA sequence: TGTGCCGCAGCGGGATCTGGGTACGAGCAGTACTTC.

This rearrangement joins TRBV28 to TRBJ2-7; tentatively, D is TRBD1 (6 bases). V shed 9 bases and J shed 4 bases, with 19 bases lying between them. The CDR3 has 14 residues. CDR1 is MDHEN and CDR2 is SYDVKM in the germline V gene. In nucleotides, the CDR3 is TGTGCCAGTTTGAACAGGGTTTCCCCTTACGAGCAGTACTTC. As protein: CASLNRVSPYEQYF.

This clone has more than one count but fewer than ten. The rearrangement links TRBV4-1 to TRBJ2-7; TRBD2 aligns across 9 bases. This CDR3 spans 16 amino acids. Germline CDR1 and CDR2: MGHRA and YSYEKL. V shed 2 bases and J 0 bases; nucleotides not matched to a gene: 5. The CDR3 region is CASSQNLAGSSYEQYF. CDR3 bases: TGCGCCAGCAGCCAAAACCTAGCGGGGAGCTCCTACGAGCAGTACTTC.

This rearrangement joins TRBV2 to TRBJ1-1; D gene ambiguous. The CDR3 consists of 14 residues. The V end lost 7 bases, the J end lost 1 base, and 13 bases lay between the germline ends. CDR1 SNHLY and CDR2 FYNNEI come from the germline V gene. CDR3 protein: CASNPRGENTEAFF. The CDR3 DNA reads as TGTGCCAGCAACCCCCGAGGAGAGAACACTGAAGCTTTCTTT.

This chain uses TRBV2 with TRBJ1-4; TRBD1 matches at 7 bases. The CDR3 contains 13 residues. CDR1 and CDR2 (germline): SNHLY, FYNNEI. V lost 7 bases to trimming and J lost 7 bases; unmatched junction nucleotides: 6. The CDR3 loop reads CASMRQGFEKLFF. In DNA, the CDR3 is TGTGCCAGCATGAGACAGGGATTTGAAAAACTGTTTTTT.

The V and J genes are TRBV19 and TRBJ2-2, with 7 bases identical to TRBD2. Germline V gene lookup returns CDR1 LNHDA and CDR2 SQIVND (reference sequence). The CDR3 is 16 amino acids. V shed 2 bases, J shed 0 bases, and the junction held 3 bases outside the gene matches. CDR3 protein: CASSISLAANTGELFF. The CDR3, as DNA: TGTGCCAGTAGTATAAGTCTAGCGGCGAACACCGGGGAGCTGTTTTTT. The full variable domain, rest sourced from reference TRBV19 and TRBJ2-2, is DGGITQSPKYLFRKEGQNVTLSCEQNLNHDAMYWYRQDPGQGLRLIYYSQIVNDFQKGDIAEGYSVSREKKESFPLTVTSAQKNPTAFYLCASSISLAANTGELFFGEGSRLTVL.

CDR3 bases: TGTGCCAGCACCTCCAAGGCCAGGCCCCCCTCCTACGAGCAGTACTTC. Its protein is CASTSKARPPSYEQYF. V gene TRBV28 combines with J gene TRBJ2-7; unclear D gene. V was pared by 7 bases and J by 0 bases, with 19 bases between. The CDR3 contains 16 residues. CDR1 is MDHEN, CDR2 SYDVKM, per germline.

This chain connects TRBV28 to TRBJ2-7; weak D call: TRBD1 (5 bases). The CDR3 is 12 amino acids. CDR1 and CDR2 (germline): MDHEN, SYDVKM. Trimming left V 2 bases short and J 3 bases short, with 5 bases between. The CDR3 coding sequence is TGTGCCAGCAGTTTACAGGGCTACGAGCAGTACTTC. Protein sequence: CASSLQGYEQYF.

The gene calls are TRBV19 and TRBJ1-4; D is possibly TRBD1 (5 bases). The V gene lost 6 bases and the J gene lost 5 bases, with 7 bases spanning the gap. This CDR3 region has 12 residues. Looked up from germline, CDR1 is LNHDA and CDR2 is SQIVND (reference sequence). The CDR3 here is CASRRGNEKLFF. The CDR3 nucleotides are TGTGCCAGTAGACGGGGGAATGAAAAACTGTTTTTT. The whole variable domain, filled in from reference TRBV19 and TRBJ1-4, reads DGGITQSPKYLFRKEGQNVTLSCEQNLNHDAMYWYRQDPGQGLRLIYYSQIVNDFQKGDIAEGYSVSREKKESFPLTVTSAQKNPTAFYLCASRRGNEKLFFGSGTQLSVL.

The J gene is TRBJ2-1, the V gene TRBV6-5, with D possibly matching TRBD1 (6 bases). Trimming stripped 5 bases from V and 3 bases from J, with 14 bases between. This CDR3 is 15 amino acids long. CDR1 and CDR2 from the germline V gene are MNHEY and SVGAGI. The CDR3 DNA reads TGTGCCAGCAGTCCTCGGGACACACTCTACAATGAGCAGTTCTTC. It translates to CASSPRDTLYNEQFF.

The chain recombines TRBV6-6 with TRBJ1-2, with no clear D. The ends were cut back, 5 bases at V and 1 base at J, with 11 bases in the middle. The germline gives CDR1 MNHNY, CDR2 SVGAGI (reference sequence). The CDR3 is made up of 14 amino acids. CDR3 sequence (DNA): TGTGCCAGCAGTCCTTGGGAGAGTAACTATGGCTACACCTTC. Its protein product is CASSPWESNYGYTF.